This T cell receptor (beta chain) was recorded in a study of STAT5B mutations in CD4+ large granular lymphocyte leukemia (dated by TCRdb to about 2022). Regarding the study in general: Among the healthy controls, the CDR3 'QG' motif was associated with a particular HLA allele. The study compared the TCRbeta repertoires of patients with CD4+ T-cell large granular lymphocyte leukemia against those of healthy blood donors. Flow cytometry performed on FACSCanto II or FACSVerse showed that the purified fractions had more than 95% purity among lymphocytes. The study at large found these results: Greater clonality appeared to be present in CD4-sorted patient repertoires than in healthy CD4+ repertoires, and the difference was retained after the putative leukemic clones were removed. The main leukemic clonotypes were found to be private to each patient, although around 25% of the main leukemic clonotypes were detected at low frequency in the non-leukemic repertoires of other patients. TRBV06-family usage was enriched among the top patient clones (8/27) compared with healthy controls (2/35). The data were not HLA-matched, and the relatively small sample size could explain the higher clonality seen in CD4+ compared with CD8+ T-LGLL.

Buffy coats from 37 blood donors, supplied by the Finnish Red Cross blood service, were used as healthy controls. All TCR-sequenced material derived from peripheral blood: patient blood samples and healthy donor buffy coats. Ficoll-Hypaque gradient centrifugation was used to isolate peripheral blood mononuclear cells. Magnetic purification was used to isolate CD4+ cells from the buffy coats of the healthy controls. Genomic DNA was extracted using the Gentra Puregene Cell and Tissue kit, and a Qubit 2.0 fluorometer was used to quantify it. Its CDR3 holds 15 amino acids, cysteine through phenylalanine. Solely the CDR3 DNA is kept, with 45 bases framed from the first base. The junction shows trimming of 2 bases on V and 9 bases on J, plus 17 bases between the germline ends. Reading the germline V gene (reference sequence) gives CDR1 SGHAT and CDR2 FQDESV. TCRbeta rearrangements were sequenced from genomic DNA using the immunoSEQ assay at survey resolution. In the paper's pipeline: In the TCR sequencing data, the lowest productive clonotype frequency that could be detected was 2.59 x 10-5. Only productive TCRbeta rearrangements, meaning sequences that were complete and in-frame, were kept for the analyses. The clonality of each sample was calculated as Simpson clonality in the immunoSEQ Analyzer version 3.0. Clones were categorized by frequency as very rare, small, medium, large (1-20%) or hyperexpanded (>20%). OLGA 1.2.3 estimated generation probabilities, VDJtools produced V-gene circos plots, VDJdb was queried for specificities, and GLIPH identified CDR3 motifs. Held by TCRdb, this immuneACCESS table contains in-frame sequences only and omits some clones. Under half of the omission traces to an unresolved V gene where checked; the cause of the rest is unknown. The DNA gave D and trimming, while V, J and clone size come from that table. The sample has around 33,000 clones on record, about nine tenths of them singletons. 0.97% of the sample goes to the ten largest clones.

As concerns this clone: Its recognized antigen is unknown. Within one base of it there is no much larger clone, and no base qualities were kept.

This receptor was obtained from a human donor in good health. The sequenced material came from CD4+ T cells from blood buffy coats. Recombination connected TRBV11-1 to TRBJ2-1; the D region may be TRBD1 or TRBD2, each matching 5 bases equally. The CDR3 corresponds to CASSLSSHRGGEQFF. The DNA reads TGTGCCAGCAGCTTATCGTCTCACCGTGGGGGTGAGCAGTTCTTC.